The 15 T cell receptor beta chains below come from one sample, sequenced in a study of blood T cell repertoires in COVID-19. The assay was immunoSEQ multiplex PCR, and TCRdb's table has in-frame clones only and misses some. The sample holds 90,000 or so clones, 75% to 90% seen once. The sequencing sample was made of peripheral blood. The receptors derive from a human donor in a cohort sampled during active COVID-19.

The V call is TRBV30, the J call TRBJ1-5; D is perhaps TRBD1 (5 bases). The germline V and J ends were trimmed by 3 bases and 6 bases, with 9 bases remaining between them. The CDR3 covers 12 residues. From germline, CDR1 is GTSNPN and CDR2 SVGIG (reference sequence). The CDR3 region is CAWSSGRQPQHF. The DNA of the CDR3 is TGTGCCTGGAGCTCAGGGCGTCAGCCCCAGCATTTT.

This chain links TRBV5-1 with TRBJ1-4; D perhaps matches TRBD1 (5 bases). The germline V and J ends were trimmed by 1 base and 6 bases, with 16 bases remaining between them. The CDR3 covers 16 residues. Germline CDR1 is SGHRS and CDR2 is YFSETQ. The CDR3 nucleotides are TGCGCCAGCAGCTTGTTTAGCGGGGGACTCGATGAAAAACTGTTTTTT. It is translated as CASSLFSGGLDEKLFF.

J is TRBJ1-6 and V is TRBV4-2; possibly TRBD1 for D (6 bases). Germline V gives CDR1 LGHNA, CDR2 YNFKEQ. This CDR3 contains 17 residues. Trimming took off 0 bases at V and 10 bases at J, with 19 bases between the two ends. The CDR3 loop reads CASSQDTNRATSSPLHF. In DNA form, the CDR3 reads TGTGCCAGCAGCCAAGATACGAACAGGGCTACAAGCTCACCCCTCCACTTT.

The chain combines TRBV24-1 with TRBJ1-2; D gene uncertain. Trimming left V 3 bases short and J 5 bases short, with 6 bases between. Looked up from germline, CDR1 is KGHDR and CDR2 is SFDVKD. CDR3 length equals 12 residues. The CDR3 region is CATSDLRYGYTF. Written as DNA, the CDR3 is TGTGCCACCAGTGATCTACGATATGGCTACACCTTC.

This chain connects TRBV6-6 to TRBJ1-2, with a weak D call TRBD1 (5 bases). Per germline, CDR1 MNHNY and CDR2 SVGAGI (reference sequence). V was trimmed by 7 bases and J by 7 bases, leaving 16 bases between them. This CDR3 has 13 residues. In DNA form, the CDR3 reads TGTGCCAGCACGGTGGACGGGGGAAGTGGCTACACCTTC. This gives the protein CASTVDGGSGYTF.

The V call is TRBV14, the J call TRBJ2-7; D is unclear. Trimming stripped 0 bases from V and 3 bases from J, with 12 bases between. Germline V gives CDR1 SGHDN, CDR2 FVKESK. The CDR3 has 15 residues. CDR3 protein: CASSQEWQVIYEQYF. CDR3 nucleotide sequence: TGTGCCAGCAGCCAAGAATGGCAAGTAATCTACGAGCAGTACTTC.

V and J are TRBV28 and TRBJ1-5; TRBD1 might be the D (6 bases). V was pared by 6 bases and J by 5 bases, with 11 bases between. This CDR3 has 13 amino acids. CDR1 and CDR2 (germline): MDHEN, SYDVKM. The CDR3 protein is CASREGVDQPQHF. CDR3 DNA: TGTGCCAGCAGAGAGGGGGTGGATCAGCCCCAGCATTTT.

The chain couples TRBV7-2 to TRBJ2-7; possibly TRBD2 for D (5 bases). CDR1 is SGHTA, CDR2 FQGNSA, per germline. This CDR3 has 14 residues. V was trimmed by 2 bases and J by 4 bases, leaving 12 bases between them. The CDR3 spells CASSLYSGRYEQYF. The CDR3 DNA is TGTGCCAGCAGCTTATACTCGGGAAGGTACGAGCAGTACTTC.

The genes are TRBV7-3 and TRBJ2-5, with 11 bases lining up with TRBD2. From germline, CDR1 is SGHTA and CDR2 FQGTGA. This CDR3 has 15 amino acids. V gave up 5 bases and J gave up 2 bases; unmatched junction bases: 4. The CDR3 nucleotides read TGTGCCAGCAGCGCCCGGACTAGCGGGCAAGAGACCCAGTACTTC. It is translated as CASSARTSGQETQYF.

The J gene is TRBJ2-7, the V gene TRBV10-1, with 7 positions matching TRBD2. The junction had 4 bases not matched to a gene; V was cut back by 0 bases and J by 2 bases. The germline V gene has CDR1 WNHNN and CDR2 SYGVQD (reference sequence). There are 15 residues in the CDR3. The CDR3 loop is CASSESPGGTYEQYF. CDR3 nucleotides: TGCGCCAGCAGTGAGTCTCCGGGAGGTACCTACGAGCAGTACTTC.

This chain joins TRBV5-6 and TRBJ1-2; D possibly corresponds to TRBD1 (6 bases). V lost 4 bases to trimming and J lost 0 bases, with 16 bases between them. This CDR3 is built from 16 residues. Germline CDR1 and CDR2: SGHDT and YYEEEE. CDR3 residues: CASSLGTGYTNYGYTF. The CDR3 nucleotides read TGTGCCAGCAGCCTCGGAACAGGGTATACTAACTATGGCTACACCTTC.

This clone was seen just once. V and J are TRBV23-1 and TRBJ2-7; 10 bases line up with TRBD2. TRBV23-1 is an ORF, with its function uncertain. The trim removed 6 bases at V and 0 bases at J, leaving 8 bases unmatched. This CDR3 region has 16 residues. The CDR3 protein is CASSPGRLAGSYEQYF. The CDR3 DNA reads TGCGCCAGCAGCCCAGGCCGACTAGCGGGCTCCTACGAGCAGTACTTC.

This chain's CDR3 is CASSQVAGSYNEQFF. Here the CDR3 DNA reads TGTGCCAGCAGCCAGGTAGCGGGTTCCTACAATGAGCAGTTCTTC. The chain joins TRBV7-3 to TRBJ2-1; 7 bases map to TRBD2. CDR3 length equals 15 residues. With 5 bases clipped from V and 1 base from J, the junction kept 5 bases outside the gene matches. The germline V gene has CDR1 SGHTA and CDR2 FQGTGA.

This chain joins TRBV12-5 and TRBJ2-5; TRBD1 might be the D (5 bases). Germline values: CDR1 LGHNT, CDR2 FRNRAP. The CDR3 runs 13 residues. The V end was cut by 1 base, the J end by 4 bases, with 7 bases between. CDR3 in amino acids: CASGLAGSETQYF. Written as DNA, the CDR3 is TGTGCTAGTGGTTTGGCAGGGTCAGAGACCCAGTACTTC.

In its sample, this clone was seen a few times. CDR3 residues: CASSAYGGNSNQPQHF. CDR3 sequence (DNA): TGTGCCAGCAGTGCGTATGGGGGCAATTCCAATCAGCCCCAGCATTTT. V gene TRBV2 combines with J gene TRBJ1-5; weak D call: TRBD1 (6 bases). The CDR3 consists of 16 residues. Germline V gives CDR1 SNHLY, CDR2 FYNNEI. The V gene lost 4 bases and the J gene lost 3 bases, with 16 bases spanning the gap.